The rows below give T cell receptor beta chains drawn from one sample of a study of OX40 agonist ivuxolimab in advanced cancers. TCRdb's copy holds only in-frame clones and misses some; the assay was immunoSEQ multiplex PCR. Of tens of thousands of clones in the sample, 65% to 90% were seen once. Material: CD4+ or CD8+ T cells sorted from blood, obtained in a trial of the OX40 agonist ivuxolimab. The origin of the receptors is an adult with an advanced solid tumor such as melanoma, head and neck, liver or kidney cancer. Both conserved end residues are part of each CDR3. Each record gives: J gene, D gene, V gene, clone size, CDR3 DNA, CDR3 protein. D genes are given only for firm matches. Clone size appears in some rows only: once, few, many, or a class for an expanded clone.

j_gene: TRBJ1-2; d_gene: NA; v_gene: TRBV10-1; abundance: few; CDR3nt: TGCGCCAGCCAAGAAGACTTATCGGAGGGCTACACCTTC; CDR3aa: CASQEDLSEGYTF
j_gene: TRBJ2-7; d_gene: TRBD1; v_gene: TRBV6-1; abundance: NA; CDR3nt: TGTGCCAGCAGTTCCAGGGGACAGGGGATCCACGAGCAGTACTTC; CDR3aa: CASSSRGQGIHEQYF
j_gene: TRBJ1-5; d_gene: NA; v_gene: TRBV23-1; abundance: NA; CDR3nt: TGCGCCAGCAGCTCCCCGGTGGGGGCGCCGGGTAGCAATCAGCCCCAGCATTTT; CDR3aa: CASSSPVGAPGSNQPQHF
j_gene: TRBJ2-4; d_gene: TRBD2; v_gene: TRBV7-2; abundance: NA; CDR3nt: TGTGCCAGCAGCTTAGGGCGGGGGAGACAGCTAGCCAAAAACATTCAGTACTTC; CDR3aa: CASSLGRGRQLAKNIQYF
j_gene: TRBJ1-3; d_gene: NA; v_gene: TRBV6-1; abundance: NA; CDR3nt: TGTGCCAGCAGTGAATCCACAGGGCCTGGAAACACCATATATTTT; CDR3aa: CASSESTGPGNTIYF
j_gene: TRBJ1-2; d_gene: NA; v_gene: TRBV2; abundance: once; CDR3nt: TGTGCCAGCAGTGAAGGAACCTTTGGTGGCTACACCTTC; CDR3aa: CASSEGTFGGYTF
j_gene: TRBJ2-7; d_gene: TRBD1; v_gene: TRBV4-2; abundance: NA; CDR3nt: TGTGCCAGCAGCCAAGAATGGGTGTGGGACAGTCGCGAGCAGTACTTC; CDR3aa: CASSQEWVWDSREQYF
j_gene: TRBJ2-7; d_gene: NA; v_gene: TRBV27; abundance: NA; CDR3nt: TGTGCCAGCAGTTCACATCGAGCCTACGAGCAGTACTTC; CDR3aa: CASSSHRAYEQYF
j_gene: TRBJ1-2; d_gene: NA; v_gene: TRBV16; abundance: few; CDR3nt: TGTGCCAGCAGCCAATTGACAGGTGGCGGCTACACCTTC; CDR3aa: CASSQLTGGGYTF
j_gene: TRBJ1-2; d_gene: NA; v_gene: TRBV6-5; abundance: NA; CDR3nt: TGTGCCAGCAGAGGGGATATCGGCTATGGCTACACCTTC; CDR3aa: CASRGDIGYGYTF
j_gene: TRBJ2-3; d_gene: NA; v_gene: TRBV5-1; abundance: NA; CDR3nt: TGCGCCAGCAGCTTGACTAGCCCAGATACGCAGTATTTT; CDR3aa: CASSLTSPDTQYF